A single sample gave rise to the 22 T cell receptor beta chains below, sequenced in a study of T cell changes during pregnancy in multiple sclerosis (dated by TCRdb to about 2019). Library prep was done by the immunoSEQ multiplex PCR assay. Not all clones reach the TCRdb copy of this immuneACCESS table, which keeps in-frame sequences only. Checked studies attribute under half of the gap to unresolved V genes and leave the rest unexplained. For this sample there are fewer than 30,000 clones; more than 90% appear just once. Under 9.5% of the sample belongs to the ten largest clones. The specimen comprised CD8+ T cells from peripheral blood mononuclear cells, sampled in the third trimester of pregnancy. The receptors here all came from a female donor in good health, enrolled as a control in a pregnancy study.

The chain is built from TRBV7-8 and TRBJ2-1; 10 nucleotides align to TRBD2. CDR1 is SGHVS, CDR2 FQNEAQ, per germline. V dropped 1 base and J dropped 6; count of bases not matched to a gene: 12. This CDR3 spans 18 amino acids. The CDR3 here is CASSLVASGRVLGNEQFF. In DNA, the CDR3 is TGTGCCAGCAGCTTAGTGGCTAGCGGGAGAGTCTTAGGCAATGAGCAGTTCTTC. Combining the CDR3 with reference TRBV7-8 and TRBJ2-1 gives the whole variable domain GAGVSQSPRYKVAKRGQDVALRCDPISGHVSLFWYQQALGQGPEFLTYFQNEAQLDKSGLPSDRFFAERPEGSVSTLKIQRTQQEDSAVYLCASSLVASGRVLGNEQFFGPGTRLTVL.

The chain links TRBV11-1 to TRBJ2-1, with D perhaps matching TRBD1 (6 bases). Germline values: CDR1 SGHAT, CDR2 FQDESV (reference sequence). V gave up 4 bases and J gave up 6 bases, with 13 bases separating them. The CDR3 length is 14 residues. The CDR3 nucleotides are TGTGCCAGCAGCTATCTTCCAGGGGCCAATGAGCAGTTCTTC. Its translation is CASSYLPGANEQFF.

This chain connects TRBV19 to TRBJ1-1; TRBD1 is a possible D gene (6 bases). Germline V gene lookup returns CDR1 LNHDA and CDR2 SQIVND (reference sequence). The CDR3 has 15 amino acids. V was cut by 7 bases and J by 3 bases, with 18 bases left in between. In DNA, the CDR3 is TGTGCCAGTACCATCCAGGGAGGGGGTGACACTGAAGCTTTCTTT. It encodes CASTIQGGGDTEAFF. Full variable domain (rest looked up from reference TRBV19 and TRBJ1-1): DGGITQSPKYLFRKEGQNVTLSCEQNLNHDAMYWYRQDPGQGLRLIYYSQIVNDFQKGDIAEGYSVSREKKESFPLTVTSAQKNPTAFYLCASTIQGGGDTEAFFGQGTRLTVV.

This clone was counted a single time. V usage is TRBV10-3 and J usage is TRBJ2-7, with 10 bases that match TRBD1. The germline V gene has CDR1 ENHRY and CDR2 SYGVKD. V gave up 6 bases and J gave up 6 bases; unmatched junction bases: 5. The CDR3 sequence is 13 residues long. The DNA for the CDR3 is TGTGCCATCAGCGACAGGGGGCTTGGCGAGCAGTACTTC. Translated: CAISDRGLGEQYF.

V and J are TRBV5-3 and TRBJ2-1; perhaps TRBD2 as D (5 bases). TRBV5-3 is an ORF, and what it does is uncertain. Trimming shortened V by 1 base and J by 7 bases, and 12 bases separated the two germline ends. This CDR3 has 14 amino acids. CDR3 in amino acids: CARSLCGSGNEQFF. CDR3 nucleotides: TGTGCCAGAAGCTTGTGTGGGAGTGGGAATGAGCAGTTCTTC.

The genes are TRBV27 and TRBJ2-1, with D possibly being TRBD2 (5 bases). Germline V gene sequence: CDR1 MNHEY, CDR2 SMNVEV (reference sequence). The CDR3 loop spans 13 amino acids. Trimming took 5 bases from V and 4 from J, leaving 9 bases between them. Here the CDR3 reads CASSPGVYNEQFF. The CDR3 DNA follows: TGTGCCAGCAGTCCCGGGGTATACAATGAGCAGTTCTTC.

The gene calls are TRBV12-1 and TRBJ2-3; the tabulated D call, TRBD2, remains unverified against the DNA. TRBV12-1 is classified as a pseudogene. The CDR3 is 15 amino acids. CDR3 nucleotides: TGTGCCAGCAGCTTTGACGCGGAACCCACAGATACGCAGTATTTT. Amino acid sequence: CASSFDAEPTDTQYF.

The rearrangement links TRBV5-1 to TRBJ1-1; no firm D call. Germline V gene lookup returns CDR1 SGHRS and CDR2 YFSETQ. This CDR3 spans 12 amino acids. The V end was cut by 4 bases, the J end by 3 bases, with 7 bases between. CDR3 bases: TGCGCCAGCAGCCCCGGGTACACTGAAGCTTTCTTT. This sequence encodes CASSPGYTEAFF.

This chain joins TRBV14 and TRBJ2-1, with TRBD2 identical over 10 bases. J lost 5 bases, V lost 2 bases, and 12 bases had no gene match. The CDR3 has 18 amino acids. Germline V gene lookup returns CDR1 SGHDN and CDR2 FVKESK. The CDR3 loop reads CASSQISGLAGADNEQFF. For the CDR3, the DNA is TGTGCCAGCAGCCAAATAAGTGGTCTAGCGGGAGCGGACAATGAGCAGTTCTTC.

The V and J genes are TRBV15 and TRBJ1-1, with TRBD1 matching 10 bases. Germline V gene lookup returns CDR1 LNHNV and CDR2 YYDKDF (reference sequence). The CDR3 contains 15 residues. After removal of 2 bases from V and 6 bases from J, the junction contained 6 bases not matched to a gene. The CDR3 region has the DNA TGTGCCACCAGCAGACCGGGACAGGGGCGTGCTGAAGCTTTCTTT. Residues: CATSRPGQGRAEAFF.

Only one count was recorded for this clone. The V gene is TRBV2, the J gene TRBJ2-7; 8 nucleotides line up with TRBD1. V shed 7 bases, J shed 0 bases, and the junction held 2 bases outside the gene matches. Per germline, CDR1 SNHLY and CDR2 FYNNEI. The CDR3 has 13 amino acids. The CDR3 reads CASMGQDSYEQYF. Written as DNA, the CDR3 is TGTGCCAGCATGGGACAGGACTCCTACGAGCAGTACTTC. Complete variable domain (other parts from reference TRBV2 and TRBJ2-7): EPEVTQTPSHQVTQMGQEVILRCVPISNHLYFYWYRQILGQKVEFLVSFYNNEISEKSEIFDDQFSVERPDGSNFTLKIRSTKLEDSAMYFCASMGQDSYEQYFGPGTRLTVT.

V usage is TRBV7-4 and J usage is TRBJ1-2, with D tentatively TRBD1 (6 bases). Deletions cut 5 bases from V and 0 bases from J, with 13 bases between. Per the germline V gene, CDR1 is SGHVT and CDR2 is SQSDAQ. CDR3 length: 15 residues. The chain's CDR3 is CASSPQDSSNYGYTF. DNA for the CDR3: TGTGCCAGCAGCCCTCAGGACAGCTCTAACTATGGCTACACCTTC.

The chain recombines TRBV11-2 with TRBJ2-5, with TRBD2 matching over 8 bases. The CDR3 runs 16 residues. Germline loops: CDR1 SGHAT, CDR2 FQNNGV. V trimming: 7 bases; J trimming: 6 bases; junction bases outside the gene matches: 16. The CDR3 DNA reads TGTGCCAGCATAAATAAAGCGGGAGACCTTTTGAAGACCCAGTACTTC. This translates into CASINKAGDLLKTQYF.

The chain recombines TRBV9 with TRBJ1-1; 8 bases line up with TRBD1. Unmatched junction bases numbered 2, after V lost 3 bases and J lost 1 base. Germline V gene data show CDR1 as SGDLS and CDR2 as YYNGEE. This CDR3 region has 14 residues. The CDR3 here is CASSGQGTNTEAFF. The CDR3 DNA reads TGTGCCAGCAGCGGACAGGGGACGAACACTGAAGCTTTCTTT.

The J gene is TRBJ2-1, the V gene TRBV12-5, with D possibly being TRBD2 (6 bases). Germline V gene data show CDR1 as LGHNT and CDR2 as FRNRAP. V was pared by 3 bases and J by 5 bases, with 11 bases between. The CDR3 covers 14 residues. CDR3 in amino acids: CASGFTGVHNEQFF. DNA for the CDR3: TGTGCTAGTGGTTTTACGGGAGTTCACAATGAGCAGTTCTTC.

This clone is a singleton in its sample. This rearrangement joins TRBV2 to TRBJ1-5; tentative D call: TRBD1 (5 bases). V lost 7 bases to trimming and J lost 1 base, with 11 bases between them. Germline V gives CDR1 SNHLY, CDR2 FYNNEI. This CDR3 has 14 amino acids. CDR3 bases: TGTGCCAGCAAAAGGGAGGGGAGCAATCAGCCCCAGCATTTT. Amino acids: CASKREGSNQPQHF.

This chain connects TRBV19 to TRBJ2-3; D remains unclear. Per the germline V gene, CDR1 is LNHDA and CDR2 is SQIVND (reference sequence). The CDR3 sequence is 13 residues long. V was cut by 4 bases and J by 5 bases, with 10 bases left in between. This chain's CDR3 is CASSTQPGDTQYF. The CDR3, as DNA: TGTGCCAGTAGTACCCAACCGGGAGATACGCAGTATTTT.

This chain links TRBV5-1 with TRBJ1-2, with TRBD1 matching over 7 bases. Germline lookup yields CDR1 SGHRS and CDR2 YFSETQ. The ends lost 0 bases at V and 4 bases at J; junction bases unmatched: 9. The CDR3 spans 16 residues. Here the CDR3 DNA reads TGCGCCAGCAGCTTGGTTGGACAGGATTACCTCTATGGCTACACCTTC. It specifies CASSLVGQDYLYGYTF.

This sequence joins TRBV19 and TRBJ2-1, with D possibly being TRBD1 (6 bases). The CDR3 has 14 amino acids. Trimming removed 1 base from V and 4 bases from J, with 8 bases in between. The germline CDR1 and CDR2 sequences are LNHDA and SQIVND (reference sequence). CDR3 sequence (DNA): TGTGCCAGTAGTATAGTAGGGGGTTACAATGAGCAGTTCTTC. It encodes CASSIVGGYNEQFF.

This chain uses TRBV27 with TRBJ1-4, with D uncertain. Germline loops: CDR1 MNHEY, CDR2 SMNVEV (reference sequence). The length of the CDR3 is 13 residues. V shed 3 bases and J shed 7 bases, with 9 bases lying between them. The CDR3, as DNA: TGTGCCAGCAGTTTGTACTTTGGTGAAAAACTGTTTTTT. Amino acids: CASSLYFGEKLFF.

This rearrangement joins TRBV27 to TRBJ1-5, with 9 bases aligning to TRBD1. The trim removed 5 bases at V and 7 bases at J, leaving 12 bases unmatched. CDR3 length: 16 residues. CDR1 and CDR2 (germline): MNHEY, SMNVEV (reference sequence). The CDR3 sequence is CASSLLSPQGAQPQHF. CDR3 sequence (DNA): TGTGCCAGCAGTCTCCTATCCCCACAGGGGGCCCAGCCCCAGCATTTT.

The rearrangement links TRBV30 to TRBJ1-2, with 8 bases aligning to TRBD1. Germline V lookup: CDR1 GTSNPN, CDR2 SVGIG (reference sequence). CDR3 length: 13 amino acids. J was trimmed by 6 bases and V by 3 bases; bases with no gene match: 6. The CDR3 sequence: CAWSRTGLDGYTF. For the CDR3, the DNA is TGTGCCTGGAGCAGGACAGGGTTGGATGGCTACACCTTC.